What follows are 18 T cell receptor beta chains derived from one specimen sequenced in a study of shared clonotypes between healthy human individuals. The repertoire was sequenced with immunoSEQ multiplex PCR; TCRdb's copy has only in-frame clones and lacks some. The table includes 2,500,000 or so clones, approximately 94% detected once. Sequenced sample: naive CD4+ T cells from PBMCs. As for subset: CD45RA+ positively selected. Receptors originate from a man between 18 and 35 years old in good health. Some clones in this sample may be carry-over from other donors' samples.

This chain joins TRBV7-3 and TRBJ2-1; TRBD2 agrees at 14 bases. This CDR3 has 22 residues. J lost 7 bases, V lost 5 bases, and 25 bases had no gene match. CDR1 is SGHTA, CDR2 FQGTGA, per germline. CDR3 sequence (DNA): TGTGCCAGCAGCCCCCAGGGGGCAACAATATTCGGGACTAGCGGGAGTAATAATGAGCAGTTCTTC. As protein: CASSPQGATIFGTSGSNNEQFF.

The chain has TRBV7-2 and TRBJ2-1; 10 bases map to TRBD2. The trim removed 5 bases at V and 4 bases at J, leaving 2 bases unmatched. The CDR3 runs 14 residues. Germline assignment: CDR1 SGHTA and CDR2 FQGNSA. The DNA of the CDR3 is TGTGCCAGCAGCCGGGGACTAGCGTACAATGAGCAGTTCTTC. As protein: CASSRGLAYNEQFF.

The genes are TRBV4-2 and TRBJ2-7; possibly TRBD2 for D (6 bases). The CDR3 runs 17 residues. V was pared by 2 bases and J by 2 bases, with 19 bases between. Germline CDR1 LGHNA, CDR2 YNFKEQ. The CDR3 protein is CASSQPRASSGAYEQYF. The CDR3 DNA reads TGTGCCAGCAGCCAACCCCGGGCATCCTCGGGAGCCTACGAGCAGTACTTC.

CDR3 DNA sequence: TGTGCCAGCAGCTTCCCCGGGACTAGCGCCAACACCGGGGAGCTGTTTTTT. Residues: CASSFPGTSANTGELFF. The gene calls are TRBV7-2 and TRBJ2-2; TRBD2 agrees at 10 bases. Losses at the gene ends were 3 bases for V and 2 bases for J; bases not matched to a gene: 6. CDR3 length: 17 residues. Germline loops: CDR1 SGHTA, CDR2 FQGNSA. The full variable domain, its missing parts supplied by reference TRBV7-2 and TRBJ2-2, is GAGVSQSPSNKVTEKGKDVELRCDPISGHTALYWYRQSLGQGLEFLIYFQGNSAPDKSGLPSDRFSAERTGGSVSTLTIQRTQQEDSAVYLCASSFPGTSANTGELFFGEGSRLTVL.

The V call is TRBV11-1, the J call TRBJ2-1; 9 positions agree with TRBD1. From germline, CDR1 is SGHAT and CDR2 FQDESV (reference sequence). Trimming cost V 1 base and J 3 bases; bases outside gene matches: 1. The CDR3 is 15 residues long. CDR3 amino acids: CASSLDRGLYNEQFF. In DNA, the CDR3 is TGTGCCAGCAGCTTAGACAGGGGGCTCTACAATGAGCAGTTCTTC.

The rearrangement links TRBV2 to TRBJ2-5, with D perhaps matching TRBD1 or TRBD2 (7 bases each). The CDR3 runs to 17 residues. Deletions cut 4 bases from V and 2 bases from J, with 20 bases between. The germline V gene has CDR1 SNHLY and CDR2 FYNNEI. CDR3 in DNA: TGTGCCAGCAGTGGGGCAAAGGGGAGGGGGCCTCAAGAGACCCAGTACTTC. This translates into CASSGAKGRGPQETQYF.

The rearrangement uses TRBV5-1 and TRBJ2-1; 8 bases align to TRBD1. V lost 4 bases to trimming and J lost 6 bases; unmatched junction nucleotides: 9. Germline values: CDR1 SGHRS, CDR2 YFSETQ. CDR3 length: 15 amino acids. The CDR3 sequence: CASSRAGGPLNEQFF. The CDR3 DNA sequence: TGCGCCAGCAGCCGCGCAGGGGGCCCTCTCAATGAGCAGTTCTTC.

The chain uses TRBV28 and TRBJ1-5, with D unclear. Deletions cut 7 bases from V and 4 bases from J, with 17 bases between. The CDR3 is 15 residues long. Germline loops: CDR1 MDHEN, CDR2 SYDVKM. Here the CDR3 DNA reads TGTGCCAGCACCGGGCCCCGGGGTTGGAATCAGCCCCAGCATTTT. Translated, it gives CASTGPRGWNQPQHF.

The chain carries TRBV2 and TRBJ1-4; the D is unclear. Germline CDR1 reads SNHLY; CDR2 reads FYNNEI. V lost 5 bases and J 3 bases, leaving 10 bases between the germline ends. There are 14 residues in the CDR3. The CDR3 nucleotides read TGTGCCAGCAGTATCTGGTCGGCTAATGAAAAACTGTTTTTT. It yields the protein CASSIWSANEKLFF.

The chain has TRBV5-4 and TRBJ1-2, with 9 bases identical to TRBD1. The trim removed 3 bases at V and 4 bases at J, leaving 7 bases unmatched. CDR1 is SGHNT and CDR2 is YYREEE in the germline V gene (reference sequence). CDR3 length equals 15 residues. For the CDR3, the DNA is TGTGCCAGCAGCTCCGCGGGACAGGGCCCCTATGGCTACACCTTC. It encodes CASSSAGQGPYGYTF.

CDR3 region: CASSLVGRASYEQYF. CDR3 coding DNA: TGTGCCAGCAGCTTAGTCGGCAGGGCCTCCTACGAGCAGTACTTC. The chain is built from TRBV7-9 and TRBJ2-7, with a weak D call TRBD1 (5 bases). The V end lost 1 base, the J end lost 0 bases, and 10 bases lay between the germline ends. This CDR3 is 15 amino acids long. CDR1 is SEHNR, CDR2 FQNEAQ, per germline (reference sequence).

This clone was recorded a few times. The gene calls are TRBV10-3 and TRBJ1-1; D uncertain. The germline V gene encodes CDR1 ENHRY and CDR2 SYGVKD. V lost 5 bases to trimming and J lost 11 bases, with 21 bases between them. This CDR3 region has 14 residues. CDR3 amino acids: CAISRPGEELGAFF. The CDR3 DNA follows: TGTGCCATCAGTAGACCAGGTGAGGAATTGGGGGCTTTCTTT.

As to this clone: A read error may account for a junction end that differs from germline. This CDR3 reads CAYQSRSLGLAGGRRHF. CDR3 coding DNA: TGTGCCTACCAATCCCGAAGTCTGGGACTAGCGGGAGGGCGTCGGCACTTC. The V gene is TRBV30, the J gene TRBJ2-7, with 16 bases matching TRBD2. The germline CDR1 and CDR2 sequences are GTSNPN and SVGIG (reference sequence). CDR3 size: 17 residues.

CDR3 nucleotides: TGTGCCAGCAGCTTAGACAGGGGAGGCGAAAAACTGTTTTTT. This gives the protein CASSLDRGGEKLFF. The rearrangement links TRBV7-9 to TRBJ1-4, with 7 positions matching TRBD1. Trimming took 1 base from V and 8 from J; bases not matched to a gene: 4. The CDR3 is 14 residues long. From germline, CDR1 is SEHNR and CDR2 FQNEAQ (reference sequence).

The rearrangement uses TRBV11-3 and TRBJ1-1; D uncertain. Per germline, CDR1 SGHNT and CDR2 YENEEA. CDR3 length: 13 residues. V lost 1 base and J 7 bases, leaving 10 bases between the germline ends. The CDR3 spells CASSLGPAFEAFF. DNA for the CDR3: TGTGCCAGCAGCTTAGGTCCGGCTTTTGAAGCTTTCTTT.

About this clone itself: A junction end diverges from the germline sequence, so it may reflect a read error. The rearrangement joins TRBV28 to TRBJ2-1, with 8 bases matching TRBD2. Germline-derived CDR1 and CDR2 are MDHEN and SYDVKM. The CDR3 totals 15 residues. CDR3 coding DNA: TGTGCCAGCAGTTCCCCTAGCGGGCCCTGGGGGCTAAGCGTCTTC. It encodes CASSSPSGPWGLSVF.

This chain joins TRBV7-3 and TRBJ2-1; perhaps TRBD2 as D (6 bases). V gave up 4 bases and J gave up 5 bases, with 15 bases separating them. The germline V gene encodes CDR1 SGHTA and CDR2 FQGTGA. The CDR3 is 15 residues long. The CDR3 loop is CASSWGSPGDNEQFF. The CDR3 nucleotides read TGTGCCAGCAGCTGGGGGTCCCCGGGGGACAATGAGCAGTTCTTC.

In regard to this clone: Other nucleotide sequences from this sample produce the same CDR3. The chain carries TRBV9 and TRBJ2-7; D might be TRBD1 (5 bases). Germline assignment: CDR1 SGDLS and CDR2 YYNGEE. V was pared by 2 bases and J by 1 base, with 10 bases between. The CDR3 runs 14 residues. As DNA, the CDR3 is TGTGCCAGCAGCGTGACCGGACATTCCTACGAGCAGTACTTC. As protein: CASSVTGHSYEQYF. Using reference TRBV9 and TRBJ2-7 for the parts outside the CDR3, the full variable domain is DSGVTQTPKHLITATGQRVTLRCSPRSGDLSVYWYQQSLDQGLQFLIQYYNGEERAKGNILERFSAQQFPDLHSELNLSSLELGDSALYFCASSVTGHSYEQYFGPGTRLTVT.